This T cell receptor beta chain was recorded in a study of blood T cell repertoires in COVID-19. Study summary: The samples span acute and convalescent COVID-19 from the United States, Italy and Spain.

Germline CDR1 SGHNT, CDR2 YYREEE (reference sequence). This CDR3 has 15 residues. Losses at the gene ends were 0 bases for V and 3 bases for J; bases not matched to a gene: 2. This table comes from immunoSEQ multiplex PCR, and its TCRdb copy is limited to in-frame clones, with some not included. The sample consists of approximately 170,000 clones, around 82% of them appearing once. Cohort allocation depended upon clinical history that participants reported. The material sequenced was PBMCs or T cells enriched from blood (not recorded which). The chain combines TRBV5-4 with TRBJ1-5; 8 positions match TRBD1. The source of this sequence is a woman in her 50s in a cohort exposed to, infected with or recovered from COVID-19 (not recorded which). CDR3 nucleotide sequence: TGTGCCAGCAGCTTGGGACAGGGGAACAATCAGCCCCAGCATTTT. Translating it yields CASSLGQGNNQPQHF.